Listed below are T cell receptor beta chains from one sample, sequenced in a study of cytomegalovirus exposure and HLA in healthy donors. Assay used: immunoSEQ multiplex PCR; TCRdb lists only in-frame clones, some missing. The sample has about 160,000 clones; 86% are singletons. Input material: PBMCs. The receptors were sampled from a woman between 18 and 30 years old in good health and CMV-seronegative. The conserved cysteine and the conserved F or W are not part of the CDR3 here.

v_call: TRBV2; cdr3_aa: ASSVTVRDSPLH
v_call: TRBV6-5; cdr3_aa: ASSYWGGGAEAF
v_call: TRBV11-3; cdr3_aa: ASSLGSPDEQF
v_call: TRBV7-7; cdr3_aa: ASSPLGGATEAF
v_call: TRBV11-1; cdr3_aa: ASSSGQIGTDTQY
v_call: TRBV19; cdr3_aa: ASTPLSNSGANVLT
v_call: TRBV9; cdr3_aa: ASSVLAGEYNEQF
v_call: TRBV28; cdr3_aa: ASSPISIYGYT
v_call: TRBV10-1; cdr3_aa: ASSPRGMSGGGHFTDTQY
v_call: TRBV4-1; cdr3_aa: ASMGTSGNNEQF
v_call: TRBV6-5; cdr3_aa: ASSTSGGAAYEQY
v_call: TRBV4-2; cdr3_aa: ASSQEWTGTNNEQF
v_call: TRBV27; cdr3_aa: ASTSSLTDQPQH
v_call: TRBV30; cdr3_aa: AWDPGNQPQH
v_call: TRBV9; cdr3_aa: ASSPVGGQETQY
v_call: TRBV18; cdr3_aa: ASSSQADRGTGELF
v_call: TRBV7-2; cdr3_aa: ASSYDRGRVETQY
v_call: TRBV6-1; cdr3_aa: ASSDQAGSTDTQY
v_call: TRBV6-5; cdr3_aa: ASSRTGTMNTEAF
v_call: TRBV27; cdr3_aa: ASSLNRGGYDQPQH
v_call: TRBV25-1; cdr3_aa: ASSESTGLYGYT
v_call: TRBV27; cdr3_aa: ASCSLERDRNEQF
v_call: TRBV25-1; cdr3_aa: ASSGQGTNYGYT
v_call: TRBV7-9; cdr3_aa: ASGENLQETQY
v_call: TRBV28; cdr3_aa: ASSGTGYQPQH
v_call: TRBV2; cdr3_aa: ASNFKGVYEHY
v_call: TRBV6-1; cdr3_aa: ASRGGTETQY
v_call: TRBV6-1; cdr3_aa: ASSEYDRGLDEQY
v_call: TRBV7-2; cdr3_aa: ASSPRPAGPYEQY
v_call: TRBV7-9; cdr3_aa: ASSLVPPSDEQF
v_call: TRBV27; cdr3_aa: ASTPTGSGYGYT
v_call: TRBV27; cdr3_aa: ASSFRTGHGYT
v_call: TRBV28; cdr3_aa: ASRGAGRGDEQY
v_call: TRBV5-1; cdr3_aa: ASSLIGTGTYEQY
v_call: TRBV27; cdr3_aa: ASSLLSGQGVSDTQY
v_call: TRBV5-1; cdr3_aa: ASSFSSANSPLH
v_call: TRBV5-1; cdr3_aa: ASGAGGLNTQY
v_call: TRBV10-3; cdr3_aa: AIGTGASGSEETQY
v_call: TRBV5-4; cdr3_aa: ASSLGLVSYNEQF
v_call: TRBV28; cdr3_aa: ATTTQQGGRGPGGYT
v_call: TRBV7-9; cdr3_aa: ASSIRRRGSTGELF
v_call: TRBV2; cdr3_aa: ASSVTNLLTGEAF
v_call: TRBV5-4; cdr3_aa: ASGYWTGGESYGYT
v_call: TRBV6-5; cdr3_aa: ASSTGTGGTEAF
v_call: TRBV6-5; cdr3_aa: ASRTGGFLHEQY
v_call: TRBV5-1; cdr3_aa: ASSLVVRGDYGYT
v_call: TRBV18; cdr3_aa: ASSLLGQGPTDTQY
v_call: TRBV18; cdr3_aa: ASSPGSGTPYEQY
v_call: TRBV6-6; cdr3_aa: ASSYFTGNTIY
v_call: TRBV10-3; cdr3_aa: ATHSGGSLGELF
v_call: TRBV4-2; cdr3_aa: ASSQGTSPYEQY
v_call: TRBV7-2; cdr3_aa: ASATRGGTDTQY
v_call: TRBV27; cdr3_aa: ASKGSSGQGRGWANSPLH
v_call: TRBV28; cdr3_aa: ASSLVLRGLQPQH
v_call: TRBV19; cdr3_aa: AASTGINEKLF
v_call: TRBV2; cdr3_aa: ASSDGTYYEQY
v_call: TRBV28; cdr3_aa: ASSVTGLFSYNEQF